The next 28 T cell receptor beta chains were all read from a single sample in a study of human CD8 memory T cell subsets. TCR beta was sequenced from UMI-tagged 5' RACE libraries. TCRdb reprocessed the 5' RACE reads and reports one entry per CDR3 protein, with no DNA. This table holds about 11,000 distinct CDR3 sequences. Sequenced input: CD8+ T cells from PBMCs. These receptors originate from a human donor in good health.

The gene calls are TRBV10-3 and TRBJ2-7; the TCRdb D gene call, TRBD1, has no DNA to confirm it. The length of the CDR3 is 17 residues. Germline CDR1 reads ENHRY; CDR2 reads SYGVKD. The CDR3 region is CAISESDWTGVTYEQYF.

This clonotype is medium-sized by frequency. The chain employs TRBV10-1 and TRBJ1-1; TCRdb proposes TRBD1, but this gene call is untestable without DNA. The CDR3 covers 13 residues. The germline V gene encodes CDR1 WNHNN and CDR2 SYGVQD (reference sequence). This chain's CDR3 is CASSRTGGREAFF.

The V and J genes are TRBV6-2 or TRBV6-3 and TRBJ2-3; the D call of TRBD2 rests on TCRdb alone, since no DNA is present to check it. The CDR3 sequence is 18 residues long. From germline, CDR1 is MNHEY and CDR2 SVGEGT. CDR3 sequence: CASSSTLYSGSGTDTQYF.

The V and J genes are TRBV10-3 and TRBJ2-2; the D gene TCRdb calls, TRBD2, cannot be checked with no DNA. Germline V gene lookup returns CDR1 ENHRY and CDR2 SYGVKD. This CDR3 spans 17 amino acids. The CDR3: CAISESGLAMNTGELFF.

This chain joins TRBV6-5 and TRBJ2-3; there is no DNA to check the TCRdb D call of TRBD2. The CDR3 has 20 residues. The germline V gene has CDR1 MNHEY and CDR2 SVGAGI. CDR3 region: CASSSRLAGGPRASTDTQYF.

The chain carries TRBV10-3 and TRBJ2-1; as DNA is missing, the TRBD1 call by TCRdb cannot be tested. The CDR3 is 15 amino acids. The germline V gene has CDR1 ENHRY and CDR2 SYGVKD. Here the CDR3 reads CAISESGTPYNEQFF.

By frequency, this clonotype registers medium-sized (0.01 to 0.1%). The rearrangement links TRBV5-6 to TRBJ1-1. Germline V gene sequence: CDR1 SGHDT, CDR2 YYEEEE. This CDR3 is 11 amino acids long. The CDR3 spells CASSLDTEAFF.

V is TRBV29-1 and J is TRBJ2-1; the D gene TCRdb calls, TRBD2, cannot be checked with no DNA. Germline V gives CDR1 SQVTM, CDR2 ANQGSEA. The CDR3 is 16 amino acids. Here the CDR3 reads CSVEGEVAGGHNEQFF.

The chain joins TRBV7-9 to TRBJ1-4; the D call of TRBD1 rests on TCRdb alone, since no DNA is present to check it. Germline lookup yields CDR1 SEHNR and CDR2 FQNEAQ (reference sequence). The CDR3 has 14 residues. CDR3 sequence reads: CASSPSTGEEKLFF.

CDR3 protein: CASSDLAGSYEQYF. The V and J genes are TRBV7-9 and TRBJ2-7; checking the TCRdb D call of TRBD2 is not possible without DNA. There are 14 residues in the CDR3. Per germline, CDR1 SEHNR and CDR2 FQNEAQ (reference sequence).

This rearrangement joins TRBV6-6 to TRBJ1-1; TCRdb's D call of TRBD1 is untestable without DNA. CDR3 size: 14 residues. Germline CDR1 is MNHNY and CDR2 is SVGAGI (reference sequence). The CDR3 is CASSSGTVNTEAFF.

This clonotype is labeled medium-sized (0.01 to 0.1%) based on frequency. This sequence joins TRBV7-3 and TRBJ1-1; the TCRdb D gene call, TRBD1, has no DNA to confirm it. CDR3 size: 13 residues. Per the germline V gene, CDR1 is SGHTA and CDR2 is FQGTGA. The CDR3 loop is CASSSGQNTEAFF.

The V gene is TRBV3-1, the J gene TRBJ2-1; there is no DNA to check the TCRdb D call of TRBD2. The CDR3 spans 18 residues. Germline V gene sequence: CDR1 LGHDT, CDR2 YNNKEL (reference sequence). CDR3 in amino acids: CASSQAGTSGEPSDEQFF.

The chain employs TRBV11-2 and TRBJ1-3. This CDR3 comprises 15 residues. Germline CDR1 and CDR2: SGHAT and FQNNGV. CDR3 protein: CASSFLTVSGNTIYF.

The genes are TRBV25-1 and TRBJ1-4. The V gene's germline CDR1 is MGHDK and CDR2 SYGVNS. This CDR3 region has 14 residues. CDR3 protein: CASSETSFNEKLFF.

The rearrangement uses TRBV5-4 and TRBJ2-1. The germline V gene encodes CDR1 SGHNT and CDR2 YYREEE (reference sequence). The CDR3 contains 12 residues. This chain's CDR3 is CASSGSNNEQFF.

The chain combines TRBV7-2 with TRBJ1-1; lacking DNA, the TRBD1 call made by TCRdb goes unchecked. The CDR3 extends over 13 amino acids. Germline CDR1 reads SGHTA; CDR2 reads FQGNSA. CDR3 sequence reads: CASSLSGGTEAFF.

This chain links TRBV28 with TRBJ2-7; TCRdb returns TRBD1, unconfirmable since there is no DNA. The CDR3 consists of 14 residues. Germline CDR1 and CDR2: MDHEN and SYDVKM. The CDR3 is CASRATGGGREQYF. Filled out from reference TRBV28 and TRBJ2-7, the complete variable domain reads DVKVTQSSRYLVKRTGEKVFLECVQDMDHENMFWYRQDPGLGLRLIYFSYDVKMKEKGDIPEGYSVSREKKERFSLILESASTNQTSMYLCASRATGGGREQYFGPGTRLTVT.

This clonotype is identified as medium-sized (0.01 to 0.1%) from frequency. This chain links TRBV20-1 with TRBJ2-1; TCRdb's D call, TRBD2, is unchecked because there is no DNA. Germline V gives CDR1 DFQATT, CDR2 SNEGSKA (reference sequence). The CDR3 contains 19 residues. The CDR3 spells CSASGLAGGLAGFHNEQFF.

The genes are TRBV6-6 and TRBJ1-3. The CDR3 is 15 amino acids. Germline CDR1 and CDR2: MNHNY and SVGAGI (reference sequence). CDR3 amino acids: CASSYSGLSGNTIYF.

J is TRBJ1-1 and V is TRBV6-6. Germline V gene sequence: CDR1 MNHNY, CDR2 SVGAGI (reference sequence). This CDR3 comprises 14 residues. The CDR3 sequence is CAGRTEERHTEAFF.

In terms of frequency, this clonotype is medium-sized. V and J are TRBV29-1 and TRBJ1-1; checking the TCRdb D call of TRBD1 is not possible without DNA. Germline CDR1 SQVTM, CDR2 ANQGSEA. CDR3 length equals 12 residues. CDR3 sequence: CSVSGGDTEAFF.

The rearrangement uses TRBV15 and TRBJ2-2. CDR3 length equals 14 residues. Germline CDR1 is LNHNV and CDR2 is YYDKDF (reference sequence). The CDR3 sequence is CATSVDFGTGELFF. The full variable domain, its missing parts supplied by reference TRBV15 and TRBJ2-2, is DAMVIQNPRYQVTQFGKPVTLSCSQTLNHNVMYWYQQKSSQAPKLLFHYYDKDFNNEADTPDNFQSRRPNTSFCFLDIRSPGLGDTAMYLCATSVDFGTGELFFGEGSRLTVL.

This clonotype is labeled medium-sized based on frequency. The rearrangement links TRBV20-1 to TRBJ2-5; absent DNA, TCRdb's TRBD1 call cannot be checked. The V gene's germline CDR1 is DFQATT and CDR2 SNEGSKA (reference sequence). CDR3 length: 17 amino acids. The CDR3 spells CSARSSGRAGMQETQYF.

This chain connects TRBV28 to TRBJ1-6. Germline loops: CDR1 MDHEN, CDR2 SYDVKM. The CDR3 totals 15 residues. CDR3 region: CASSFSSSYNSPLHF.

This rearrangement joins TRBV28 to TRBJ2-2; TCRdb's D gene call, TRBD1, goes unchecked for lack of DNA. Germline assignment: CDR1 MDHEN and CDR2 SYDVKM. CDR3 length equals 13 residues. CDR3 protein: CAGRGDGTGELFF.

The chain employs TRBV20-1 and TRBJ2-2. CDR1 is DFQATT, CDR2 SNEGSKA, per germline (reference sequence). CDR3 size: 12 residues. The CDR3 protein is CSARVGTGELFF.

The chain recombines TRBV5-5 with TRBJ2-3. Germline-derived CDR1 and CDR2 are SGHKS and YYEKEE (reference sequence). The CDR3 runs 14 residues. This chain's CDR3 is CASSSFDLGDTQYF. Combining the CDR3 with reference TRBV5-5 and TRBJ2-3 gives the whole variable domain DAGVTQSPTHLIKTRGQQVTLRCSPISGHKSVSWYQQVLGQGPQFIFQYYEKEERGRGNFPDRFSARQFPNYSSELNVNALLLGDSALYLCASSSFDLGDTQYFGPGTRLTVL.